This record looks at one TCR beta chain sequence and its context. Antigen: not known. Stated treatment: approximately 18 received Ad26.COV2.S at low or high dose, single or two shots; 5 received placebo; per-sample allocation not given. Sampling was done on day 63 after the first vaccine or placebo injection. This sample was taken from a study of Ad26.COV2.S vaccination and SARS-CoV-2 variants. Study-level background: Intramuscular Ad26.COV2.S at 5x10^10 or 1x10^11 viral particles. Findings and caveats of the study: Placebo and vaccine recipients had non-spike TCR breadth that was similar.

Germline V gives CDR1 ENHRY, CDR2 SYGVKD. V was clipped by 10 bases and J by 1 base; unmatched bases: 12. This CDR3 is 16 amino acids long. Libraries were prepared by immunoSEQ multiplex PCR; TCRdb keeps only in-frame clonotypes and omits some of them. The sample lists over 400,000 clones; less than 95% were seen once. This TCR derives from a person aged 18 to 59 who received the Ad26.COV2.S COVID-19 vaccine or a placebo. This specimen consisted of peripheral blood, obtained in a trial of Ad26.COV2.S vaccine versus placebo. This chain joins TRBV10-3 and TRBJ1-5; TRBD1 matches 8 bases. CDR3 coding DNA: TGTGCCACCTGGACAGGGCGACAACGGAGCAATCAGCCCCAGCATTTT. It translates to CATWTGRQRSNQPQHF.